Each of the 6 T cell receptor beta chains below was sequenced from the same sample in a study of blood T cell repertoires in COVID-19. TCRdb's copy holds only in-frame clones and misses some; the assay was immunoSEQ multiplex PCR. This sample has 130,000 to 150,000 clones; 80% to 90% occur once, and the top ten carry approximately 8%. The specimen sequenced was peripheral blood. The receptors stem from a woman aged 55-69 years with COVID-19, enrolled during active disease.

This rearrangement joins TRBV27 to TRBJ2-7; TRBD1 might be the D (5 bases). The CDR3 length is 14 residues. Germline loops: CDR1 MNHEY, CDR2 SMNVEV (reference sequence). The V end was cut by 4 bases, the J end by 4 bases, with 14 bases between. This CDR3 is CASSSRQYLYEQYF. In DNA form, the CDR3 reads TGTGCCAGCAGTTCACGACAGTATTTGTACGAGCAGTACTTC.

The sample holds a few counts of this clone. The chain is built from TRBV7-9 and TRBJ1-3; weak D call: TRBD1 (6 bases). Trimming took off 2 bases at V and 4 bases at J, with 9 bases between the two ends. The CDR3 is 14 residues long. The germline V gene encodes CDR1 SEHNR and CDR2 FQNEAQ (reference sequence). The DNA for the CDR3 is TGTGCCAGCAGCTTAACAGGGATCGGAAACACCATATATTTT. Amino acids: CASSLTGIGNTIYF.

This sequence joins TRBV27 and TRBJ1-2, with 8 nucleotides matching TRBD1. This CDR3 is 14 amino acids long. Germline values: CDR1 MNHEY, CDR2 SMNVEV (reference sequence). V was pared by 5 bases and J by 7 bases, with 9 bases of the junction left unmatched. This CDR3 is CASSIQGARGGYTF. For the CDR3, the DNA is TGTGCCAGCAGTATCCAGGGGGCGCGGGGTGGCTACACCTTC.

V and J are TRBV5-4 and TRBJ1-2; 8 nucleotides match TRBD1. V was clipped by 9 bases and J by 2 bases; unmatched bases: 15. CDR3 size: 16 residues. CDR1 SGHNT and CDR2 YYREEE come from the germline V gene (reference sequence). The CDR3 DNA is TGTGCCACCCATACAGGGGGGCGCCTCCCAAACTATGGCTACACCTTC. This gives the protein CATHTGGRLPNYGYTF.

The CDR3 loop is CASTRTGGNTGELFF. The DNA of the CDR3 is TGTGCCAGCACCAGGACAGGGGGCAACACCGGGGAGCTGTTTTTT. V gene TRBV5-4 combines with J gene TRBJ2-2, with 11 positions matching TRBD1. V shed 6 bases, J shed 2 bases, and the junction held 3 bases outside the gene matches. Germline loops: CDR1 SGHNT, CDR2 YYREEE (reference sequence). The CDR3 runs to 15 residues.

This rearrangement joins TRBV6-5 to TRBJ2-5; 8 bases match TRBD2. The CDR3 extends over 16 amino acids. Germline CDR1 reads MNHEY; CDR2 reads SVGAGI. Trimming removed 0 bases from V and 3 bases from J; junction bases left unmatched: 6. The DNA of the CDR3 is TGTGCCAGCAGTTACTCGTTGACGGGGGGGAAAGAGACCCAGTACTTC. Its protein product is CASSYSLTGGKETQYF.